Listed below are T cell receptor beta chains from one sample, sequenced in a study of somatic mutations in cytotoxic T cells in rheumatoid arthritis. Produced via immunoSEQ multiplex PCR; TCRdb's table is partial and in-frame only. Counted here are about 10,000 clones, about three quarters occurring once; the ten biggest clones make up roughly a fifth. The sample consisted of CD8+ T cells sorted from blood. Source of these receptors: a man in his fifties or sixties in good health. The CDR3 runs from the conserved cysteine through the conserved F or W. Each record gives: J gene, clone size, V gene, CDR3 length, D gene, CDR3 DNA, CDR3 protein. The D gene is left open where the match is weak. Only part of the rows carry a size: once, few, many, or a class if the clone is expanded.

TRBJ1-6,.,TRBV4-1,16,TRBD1,TGCGCCAGCAGCCAAGATTCGGGACAGGGGATTTCACCCCTCCACTTT,CASSQDSGQGISPLHF
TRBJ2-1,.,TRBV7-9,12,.,TGTGCCAGCAGCCAACTAGCTAATGAGCAGTTCTTC,CASSQLANEQFF
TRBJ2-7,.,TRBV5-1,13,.,TGCGCCAGCAGCTCTTCAGCGGGTGTCGAGCAGTACTTC,CASSSSAGVEQYF
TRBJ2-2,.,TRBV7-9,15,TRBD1,TGTGCCAGCAGCCCGGACAGGGGGAGGGCCGGGGAGCTGTTTTTT,CASSPDRGRAGELFF
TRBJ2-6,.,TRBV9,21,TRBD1,TGTGCCAGCAGGGCCTCTCCGGGACAGAGAAAGATGAGGTCCGGGGCCAACGTCCTGACTTTC,CASRASPGQRKMRSGANVLTF
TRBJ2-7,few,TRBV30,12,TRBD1,TGTGCCTACAAGACAGGGCTCTACGAGCAGTACTTC,CAYKTGLYEQYF
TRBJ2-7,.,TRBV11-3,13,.,TGTGCCAGCAGCTTTGGGAGCGGCTACGAGCAGTACTTC,CASSFGSGYEQYF
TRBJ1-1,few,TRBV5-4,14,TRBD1,TGTGCCAGCAGCAGGACAGGGTTCGACACTGAAGCTTTCTTT,CASSRTGFDTEAFF
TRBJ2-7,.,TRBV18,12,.,TGTGCCAGCTCACTACAGATGGACGAGCAGTACTTC,CASSLQMDEQYF
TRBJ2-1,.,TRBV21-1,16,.,TGTGCCAGCAGCAAATTTCGGGGGAGCTCCTACAATGAGCAGTTCTTC,CASSKFRGSSYNEQFF
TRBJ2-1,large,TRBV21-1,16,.,TGTGCCAGCAGCAAACCAGCGGGGGGGAGAAACAATGAGCAGTTCTTC,CASSKPAGGRNNEQFF
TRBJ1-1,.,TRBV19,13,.,TGTGCCAGTATGTCTCCTAGGAACACTGAAGCTTTCTTT,CASMSPRNTEAFF
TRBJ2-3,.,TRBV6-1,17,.,TGTGCCAGCAGTGAAGCGCTAGGCGGGCCCCGGAGAGATACGCAGTATTTT,CASSEALGGPRRDTQYF